This T cell receptor beta chain was identified in a study of blood T cell repertoires in COVID-19 (dated by TCRdb to 2020 to 2022). Study-wide context: Samples from collaborators originated in the United States, Italy and Spain and spanned both the acute and convalescent phases of COVID-19. The material from the prospective study consisted of cDNA or gDNA derived from T cells, B-cell-depleted T cells, or PBMCs. Deeply sampled blood TCRbeta repertoires from subjects exposed to, actively infected with, or recovered from COVID-19 were included in the dataset. The repertoires were released in a freely available public database intended as a resource for research on the immune response to SARS-CoV-2. The samples were drawn from two sources: the first 160 participants of the ongoing ImmuneRACE study, and 1,254 subjects contributed by 6 global collaborators. A de-identified subject ID, COVID-19 status, age in years and sex were almost always included in the sample metadata. Where available, HLA class I and class II types were obtained from metadata supplied by the sample provider rather than from assay-based typing. On the study overall, not on this receptor specifically: The amount of clinical and demographic metadata varied by source and participant and was provided uncurated.

As to this clone: Its antigen is not yet known. Base qualities are missing; no much larger clone stands one base away.

TCRbeta CDR3 regions were amplified from genomic DNA by means of the immunoSEQ Assay, a bias-controlled multiplex PCR. For the original study's pipeline: Within the assay, amplification of reference gene primers was used to estimate how many nucleated cells each sample contained. Sequence reads were collapsed and filtered to measure the absolute abundance of every unique TCRbeta CDR3 rearrangement. For each sample, productive Simpson clonality was calculated by taking the square root of Simpson's diversity index across productive rearrangements. The source is immuneACCESS, and TCRdb retained only in-frame sequences with V and J called. Part of the clones is not carried over; for the studies checked, unresolved V genes explain less than half of this, and the remainder is unexplained. The V and J calls and clone size come from that table; D and trimming were worked out from the DNA. Here the sample has nearly 70,000 clones; nearly 90% occur a single time. Of the sample, roughly 3.1% falls within the top ten clones.

Germline trimming amounts to 4 bases on V and 4 bases on J, with 10 as the count of junction bases outside the gene matches. CDR1 LGHNA and CDR2 YNFKEQ are derived from the germline V gene. The CDR3 covers 16 residues, taking in both the cysteine and the phenylalanine. Left in the record is the CDR3 DNA by itself, 48 bases read in frame from the first base. One collaborating source in Seattle enrolled patients during active infection and followed them longitudinally through the course of disease. The collaborating institutions used their own protocols to collect whole blood in K2EDTA tubes. For TCRbeta analysis, collaborator samples were shipped as frozen whole blood, as isolated PBMCs, or as DNA extracted from either sample type.

The sequenced material came from peripheral blood. The chain employs TRBV4-2 and TRBJ1-5; 7 middle bases align to TRBD1. This sequence was found in a woman aged 45-60 years with COVID-19, enrolled during active disease. The DNA sequence follows: TGTGCCAGCAGCCGAAACCGGGACAGTGGGAATCAGCCCCAGCATTTT. Translated, this is CASSRNRDSGNQPQHF.